The 22 T cell receptor beta chains below come from one sample, sequenced in a study of technical replicates of blood from a few donors (TCRdb year 2017). The library relied on the immunoSEQ multiplex PCR assay. TCRdb limited this immuneACCESS table to in-frame rearrangements with V and J called. A share of clones is missing; checked studies link under half to unresolved V genes, and the rest is unexplained. This sample comprises about 78,000 clones, approximately 95% of them detected only once. Of the sample, under 0.3% falls within the top ten clones. Input material: T cells isolated from PBMCs. The receptors shown here come from a human donor in good health.

The V and J genes are TRBV6-1 and TRBJ2-1; a weak D match, TRBD2 (5 bases). CDR3 size: 16 residues. Germline-derived CDR1 and CDR2 are MNHNS and SASEGT. V gave up 2 bases and J gave up 3 bases, with 14 bases separating them. CDR3 protein: CASSEWRVKDYNEQFF. The CDR3 DNA sequence: TGTGCCAGCAGTGAATGGCGGGTTAAGGACTACAATGAGCAGTTCTTC.

The rearrangement links TRBV5-1 to TRBJ2-7, with D possibly being TRBD1 (5 bases). The CDR3 is 13 residues long. V was pared by 0 bases and J by 5 bases, with 9 bases between. The germline gives CDR1 SGHRS, CDR2 YFSETQ. The CDR3 coding sequence is TGCGCCAGCAGCTTGGTAGGGGTGGACGAGCAGTACTTC. Translated: CASSLVGVDEQYF.

The rearrangement uses TRBV25-1 and TRBJ1-2; D is possibly TRBD1 (5 bases). Between the trimmed V and J ends, which lost 4 bases and 2 bases, there was a span of 8 bases. The CDR3 runs to 13 residues. Germline V gene data show CDR1 as MGHDK and CDR2 as SYGVNS. This chain's CDR3 is CASSGQSNYGYTF. As DNA, the CDR3 is TGTGCCAGCAGTGGACAGTCAAACTATGGCTACACCTTC.

The CDR3 DNA sequence: TGCGCCAGCGCAAGGGGTGGCATAACTGGGGCCAACGTCCTGACTTTC. This translates into CASARGGITGANVLTF. The J gene is TRBJ2-6, the V gene TRBV4-1, with D perhaps TRBD1 (5 bases). CDR3 length equals 16 residues. Deletions cut 8 bases from V and 2 bases from J, with 16 bases between. Per germline, CDR1 MGHRA and CDR2 YSYEKL.

This clone was seen only once. The chain has TRBV6-5 and TRBJ1-5; D may be TRBD1 (6 bases). There are 15 residues in the CDR3. The V end was cut by 0 bases, the J end by 5 bases, with 11 bases between. Looked up from germline, CDR1 is MNHEY and CDR2 is SVGAGI. The CDR3 is CASSYSGRGYQPQHF. The CDR3 DNA is TGTGCCAGCAGTTACTCGGGCAGGGGCTATCAGCCCCAGCATTTT.

A single count supports this clone. This chain uses TRBV30 with TRBJ1-5, with a tentative D call TRBD1 (6 bases). This CDR3 is built from 15 residues. Per the germline V gene, CDR1 is GTSNPN and CDR2 is SVGIG (reference sequence). V was trimmed by 0 bases and J by 3 bases, leaving 12 bases between them. This chain's CDR3 is CAWSVQGSFNQPQHF. CDR3 in DNA: TGTGCCTGGAGTGTACAGGGCAGTTTCAATCAGCCCCAGCATTTT.

The chain couples TRBV6-5 to TRBJ2-7, with D perhaps matching TRBD1 (6 bases). CDR3 length: 13 amino acids. V gave up 6 bases and J gave up 3 bases, with 12 bases separating them. Germline V gene lookup returns CDR1 MNHEY and CDR2 SVGAGI. As DNA, the CDR3 is TGTGCCAGCAGCGGGACATTAGGCTACGAGCAGTACTTC. Translating gives CASSGTLGYEQYF.

The V call is TRBV7-2, the J call TRBJ2-3; 7 bases match TRBD2. From germline, CDR1 is SGHTA and CDR2 FQGNSA. This CDR3 is 17 amino acids long. V gave up 1 base and J gave up 3 bases; unmatched junction bases: 10. The CDR3 DNA reads TGTGCCAGCAGCTTAGTACCTGGCGGGAGTTGGACAGATACGCAGTATTTT. Its protein product is CASSLVPGGSWTDTQYF.

This rearrangement joins TRBV7-9 to TRBJ1-1, with D perhaps matching TRBD1 (5 bases). The CDR3 has 14 amino acids. Germline-derived CDR1 and CDR2 are SEHNR and FQNEAQ (reference sequence). V gave up 5 bases and J gave up 4 bases, with 14 bases separating them. The chain's CDR3 is CASSTRVGGTEAFF. The CDR3 nucleotides are TGTGCCAGCAGCACCCGGGTGGGGGGCACTGAAGCTTTCTTT.

The CDR3 region is CASTEDRAIDQPQHF. The DNA for the CDR3 is TGTGCCAGCACGGAGGACAGGGCCATCGATCAGCCCCAGCATTTT. The rearrangement joins TRBV2 to TRBJ1-5; 8 nucleotides line up with TRBD1. This CDR3 has 15 residues. V lost 7 bases and J lost 5; bases outside the gene matches: 10. Germline V gene sequence: CDR1 SNHLY, CDR2 FYNNEI.

This clone was detected a few times. This chain connects TRBV11-2 to TRBJ1-4, with 7 bases identical to TRBD1. With 5 bases clipped from V and 5 bases from J, the junction kept 11 bases outside the gene matches. Germline V gene lookup returns CDR1 SGHAT and CDR2 FQNNGV. This CDR3 is 16 amino acids long. The CDR3 DNA sequence: TGTGCCAGCAGCCCAAACCAGGACAGGACAAATGAAAAACTGTTTTTT. This codes for CASSPNQDRTNEKLFF.

CDR3 protein: CASSTQVYTEAFF. CDR3 DNA sequence: TGTGCCAGCAGTACGCAGGTCTACACTGAAGCTTTCTTT. The rearrangement uses TRBV27 and TRBJ1-1, with D hard to call. The CDR3 spans 13 residues. V lost 5 bases to trimming and J lost 3 bases, with 10 bases between them. From germline, CDR1 is MNHEY and CDR2 SMNVEV (reference sequence).

This clone was recorded once. CDR3 bases: TGCGCCAGCAGCTTGGATCGGCAGGGGCATAGCAATCAGCCCCAGCATTTT. Protein: CASSLDRQGHSNQPQHF. This rearrangement joins TRBV5-1 to TRBJ1-5; weak D call: TRBD1 (6 bases). Germline-derived CDR1 and CDR2 are SGHRS and YFSETQ. The CDR3 totals 17 residues. Trimming took off 0 bases at V and 0 bases at J, with 13 bases between the two ends. The complete variable domain, with remaining parts taken from reference TRBV5-1 and TRBJ1-5, reads KAGVTQTPRYLIKTRGQQVTLSCSPISGHRSVSWYQQTPGQGLQFLFEYFSETQRNKGNFPGRFSGRQFSNSRSEMNVSTLELGDSALYLCASSLDRQGHSNQPQHFGDGTRLSIL.

The chain has TRBV4-1 and TRBJ1-1; D not resolved. The CDR3 has 15 residues. CDR1 is MGHRA and CDR2 is YSYEKL in the germline V gene. V was shortened by 0 bases and J by 0 bases, with 8 bases between the two germline ends. The CDR3 loop reads CASSQESAMNTEAFF. The CDR3 DNA reads as TGCGCCAGCAGCCAAGAATCTGCGATGAACACTGAAGCTTTCTTT.

V gene TRBV28 combines with J gene TRBJ1-5, with D perhaps matching TRBD1 (6 bases). Per germline, CDR1 MDHEN and CDR2 SYDVKM. This CDR3 comprises 17 residues. V lost 2 bases and J lost 5, with 19 bases in between. The CDR3 DNA reads TGTGCCAGCAGTTTACGGGGTGGATGGGGGCGGGATCAGCCCCAGCATTTT. This translates into CASSLRGGWGRDQPQHF.

The chain employs TRBV4-1 and TRBJ1-4; 9 bases agree with TRBD1. After removal of 3 bases from V and 8 bases from J, the junction contained 7 bases not matched to a gene. This CDR3 is built from 15 residues. The germline V gene has CDR1 MGHRA and CDR2 YSYEKL. The CDR3 loop reads CASSHTGTGKEKLFF. In nucleotides, the CDR3 is TGCGCCAGCAGCCATACCGGGACAGGGAAAGAAAAACTGTTTTTT.

The gene calls are TRBV7-9 and TRBJ1-2, with a weak D call TRBD1 (6 bases). The germline V gene encodes CDR1 SEHNR and CDR2 FQNEAQ (reference sequence). The CDR3 runs to 15 residues. Trimming shortened V by 0 bases and J by 4 bases, and 12 bases separated the two germline ends. CDR3 DNA sequence: TGTGCCAGCAGCTTAGCGACAGGTGGGGGCTATGGCTACACCTTC. This sequence encodes CASSLATGGGYGYTF.

The rearrangement links TRBV6-5 to TRBJ2-7; 10 nucleotides match TRBD1. CDR1 is MNHEY and CDR2 is SVGAGI in the germline V gene. The CDR3 has 14 residues. The V segment lost 6 bases and the J segment 5 bases; nucleotides outside the gene matches: 7. The CDR3 region is CASSERTGGHEQYF. The CDR3 coding sequence is TGTGCCAGCAGCGAACGGACAGGGGGGCACGAGCAGTACTTC.

CDR3 nucleotides: TGTGCCAGCAGTTTTATTCATGGGGCTTCCGACGAGCAGTACTTC. Protein product: CASSFIHGASDEQYF. The rearrangement uses TRBV27 and TRBJ2-7, with D possibly being TRBD1 (5 bases). CDR1 MNHEY and CDR2 SMNVEV come from the germline V gene (reference sequence). Trimming shortened V by 3 bases and J by 5 bases, and 17 bases separated the two germline ends. This CDR3 spans 15 amino acids.

The CDR3, as DNA: TGTGCCAGCAGCGAAGGGGTCTCTAATGAAAAACTGTTTTTT. Its protein product is CASSEGVSNEKLFF. The chain recombines TRBV6-4 with TRBJ1-4; tentatively, D is TRBD1 (5 bases). Deletions cut 6 bases from V and 3 bases from J, with 11 bases between. CDR1 and CDR2 (germline): MRHNA, SNTAGT. This CDR3 comprises 14 residues.

This rearrangement joins TRBV25-1 to TRBJ2-5, with D hard to call. Germline lookup yields CDR1 MGHDK and CDR2 SYGVNS. The CDR3 consists of 14 residues. Trimming stripped 8 bases from V and 7 bases from J, with 20 bases between. DNA of the CDR3: TGTGCCAGCTCCCAAACGACCGGGTGGCCGACCCAGTACTTC. It is translated as CASSQTTGWPTQYF.

This rearrangement joins TRBV7-9 to TRBJ1-2; D is unresolved. Germline V gene data show CDR1 as SEHNR and CDR2 as FQNEAQ (reference sequence). V was shortened by 8 bases and J by 2 bases, with 18 bases between the two germline ends. This CDR3 has 15 amino acids. The CDR3: CASATMRTGNYGYTF. The CDR3 nucleotides are TGTGCCAGCGCAACGATGCGGACGGGGAACTATGGCTACACCTTC. The complete variable domain, with remaining parts taken from reference TRBV7-9 and TRBJ1-2, reads DTGVSQNPRHKITKRGQNVTFRCDPISEHNRLYWYRQTLGQGPEFLTYFQNEAQLEKSRLLSDRFSAERPKGSFSTLEIQRTEQGDSAMYLCASATMRTGNYGYTFGSGTRLTVV.